Following are 3 T cell receptor beta chains from one sample sequenced in a study of chemoradiotherapy in HPV16-positive cancers. Assay used: immunoSEQ multiplex PCR; TCRdb lists only in-frame clones, some missing. In the table there are over 35,000 clones, 76% of which are singletons. Sequenced material: blood, taken from a patient who underwent chemoradiotherapy. The receptors come from a human donor with HPV-associated anogenital cancer.

Concerning this clone: A read error may produce the germline difference seen at one junction end. The chain has TRBV5-6 and TRBJ1-5; 10 bases map to TRBD1. CDR1 is SGHDT, CDR2 YYEEEE, per germline. This CDR3 has 14 residues. In nucleotides, the CDR3 is TGTGCCAGCAGTTTGGAGGGACAGGGGCAGCCCCAGCATTTT. Protein product: CASSLEGQGQPQHF.

The CDR3 loop is CASSTWTSGARDTQYF. In DNA, the CDR3 is TGTGCCAGCAGCACGTGGACTAGTGGGGCGAGGGATACGCAGTATTTT. V usage is TRBV7-2 and J usage is TRBJ2-3; 7 nucleotides agree with TRBD2. The CDR3 loop spans 16 amino acids. Germline loops: CDR1 SGHTA, CDR2 FQGNSA. With 5 bases clipped from V and 6 bases from J, the junction kept 14 bases outside the gene matches.

V gene TRBV7-9 combines with J gene TRBJ2-1; tentatively, D is TRBD2 (6 bases). Germline V gene data show CDR1 as SEHNR and CDR2 as FQNEAQ (reference sequence). The CDR3 runs 14 residues. V was cut by 0 bases and J by 3 bases, with 6 bases left in between. Written as DNA, the CDR3 is TGTGCCAGCAGCTTAGCGGGGGGCTACAATGAGCAGTTCTTC. Residues: CASSLAGGYNEQFF. Together with reference TRBV7-9 and TRBJ2-1, the CDR3 gives the full variable domain: DTGVSQNPRHKITKRGQNVTFRCDPISEHNRLYWYRQTLGQGPEFLTYFQNEAQLEKSRLLSDRFSAERPKGSFSTLEIQRTEQGDSAMYLCASSLAGGYNEQFFGPGTRLTVL.